This record covers a single TCR beta chain. The authors ran a second PCR of roughly 7 to 11 cycles using a sample-barcoded 5' primer and a J-beta primer mix. TCRdb independently ran MiXCR on the 5' RACE reads; one entry per CDR3 protein. This table has under 700,000 distinct CDR3 sequences, around 24% appearing once. Germline CDR1 and CDR2: SQVTM and ANQGSEA. The CDR3 is 11 residues long. Trimming cost V 7 bases and J 7 bases, with 11 bases left between them. The data belong to a study of blood T cells in healthy people across ages. This same sample was also taken into another study, of T cells of mothers and their children. That source adds: Samples were obtained from a few healthy Caucasian mothers and their six children. In each mother, TCR beta CDR3 reads exceeded 8.5 million; in each child, they numbered 3 million to 3.5 million.

This clonotype was obtained from a boy aged 5-17 years in good health. The specimen was blood. The V gene is TRBV29-1, the J gene TRBJ2-1, with D perhaps being TRBD1 or TRBD2 (6 bases each). Here the CDR3 reads CSGQGRNEQFF. CDR3 bases: TGCAGCGGTCAGGGGAGGAATGAGCAGTTCTTC.